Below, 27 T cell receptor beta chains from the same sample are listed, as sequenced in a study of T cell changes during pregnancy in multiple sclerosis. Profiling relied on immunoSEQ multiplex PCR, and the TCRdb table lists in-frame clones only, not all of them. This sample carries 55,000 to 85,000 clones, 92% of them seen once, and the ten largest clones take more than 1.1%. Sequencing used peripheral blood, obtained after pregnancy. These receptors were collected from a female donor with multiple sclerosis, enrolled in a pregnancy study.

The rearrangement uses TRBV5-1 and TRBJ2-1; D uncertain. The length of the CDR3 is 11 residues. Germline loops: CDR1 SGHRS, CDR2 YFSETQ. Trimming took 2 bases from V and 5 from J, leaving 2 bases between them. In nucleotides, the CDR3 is TGCGCCAGCAGCTTCGACAATGAGCAGTTCTTC. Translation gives CASSFDNEQFF.

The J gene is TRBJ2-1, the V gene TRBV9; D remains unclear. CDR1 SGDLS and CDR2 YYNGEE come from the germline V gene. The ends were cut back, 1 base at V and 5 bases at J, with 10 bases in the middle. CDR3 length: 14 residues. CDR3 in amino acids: CASSVSGPNNEQFF. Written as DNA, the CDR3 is TGTGCCAGCAGCGTAAGTGGCCCGAACAATGAGCAGTTCTTC.

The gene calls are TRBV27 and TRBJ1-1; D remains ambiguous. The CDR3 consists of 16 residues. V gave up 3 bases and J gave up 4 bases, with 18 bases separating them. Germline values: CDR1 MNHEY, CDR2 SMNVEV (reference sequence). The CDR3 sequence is CASSFMAGNVGTEAFF. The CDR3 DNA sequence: TGTGCCAGCAGTTTTATGGCGGGGAATGTGGGCACTGAAGCTTTCTTT.

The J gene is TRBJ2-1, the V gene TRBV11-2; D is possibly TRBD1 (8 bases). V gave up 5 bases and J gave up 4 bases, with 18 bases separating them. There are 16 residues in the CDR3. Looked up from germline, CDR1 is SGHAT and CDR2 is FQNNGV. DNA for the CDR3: TGTGCCAGCAGCCAGGGGGCTAGCGGCTTATACAATGAGCAGTTCTTC. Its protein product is CASSQGASGLYNEQFF.

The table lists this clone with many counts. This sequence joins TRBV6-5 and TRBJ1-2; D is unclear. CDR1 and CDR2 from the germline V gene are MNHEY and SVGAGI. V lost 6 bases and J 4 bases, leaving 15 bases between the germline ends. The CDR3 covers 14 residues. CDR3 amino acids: CASRPAGLIYGYTF. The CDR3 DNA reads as TGTGCCAGCAGGCCCGCAGGACTGATCTATGGCTACACCTTC.

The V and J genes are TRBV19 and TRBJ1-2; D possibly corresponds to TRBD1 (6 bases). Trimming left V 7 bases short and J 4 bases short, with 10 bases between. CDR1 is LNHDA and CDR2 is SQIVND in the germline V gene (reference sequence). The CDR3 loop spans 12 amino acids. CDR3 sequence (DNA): TGTGCCAGTATAGGACAGACCTATGGCTACACCTTC. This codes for CASIGQTYGYTF.

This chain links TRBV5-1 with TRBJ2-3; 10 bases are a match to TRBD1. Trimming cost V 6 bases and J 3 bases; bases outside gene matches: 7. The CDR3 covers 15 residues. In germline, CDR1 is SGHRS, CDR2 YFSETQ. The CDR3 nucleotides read TGCGCCAGCATGGAGACAGGGGGCAGTACAGATACGCAGTATTTT. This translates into CASMETGGSTDTQYF.

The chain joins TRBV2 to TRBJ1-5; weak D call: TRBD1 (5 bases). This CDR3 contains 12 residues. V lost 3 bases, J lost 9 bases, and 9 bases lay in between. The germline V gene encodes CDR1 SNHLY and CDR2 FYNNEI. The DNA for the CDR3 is TGTGCCAGCAGTGAGTGGCAGGGGCCCCAGCATTTT. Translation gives CASSEWQGPQHF.

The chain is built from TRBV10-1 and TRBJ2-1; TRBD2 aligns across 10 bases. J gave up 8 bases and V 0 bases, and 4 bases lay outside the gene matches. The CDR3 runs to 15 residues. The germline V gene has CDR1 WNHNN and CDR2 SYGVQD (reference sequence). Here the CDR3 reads CASSESSGRAHEQFF. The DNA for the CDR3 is TGCGCCAGCAGTGAGTCGAGCGGGAGGGCCCATGAGCAGTTCTTC.

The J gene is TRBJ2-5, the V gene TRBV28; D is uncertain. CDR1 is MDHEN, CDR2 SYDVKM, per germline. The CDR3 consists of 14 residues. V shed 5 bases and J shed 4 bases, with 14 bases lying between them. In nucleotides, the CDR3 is TGTGCCAGCAGTCCCGGCGGTACCGTAGAGACCCAGTACTTC. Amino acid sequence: CASSPGGTVETQYF.

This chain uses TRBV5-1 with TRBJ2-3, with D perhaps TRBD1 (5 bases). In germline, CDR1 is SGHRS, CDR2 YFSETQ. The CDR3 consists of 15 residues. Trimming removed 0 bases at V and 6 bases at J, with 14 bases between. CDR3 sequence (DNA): TGCGCCAGCAGCTTGGGAGACAGCTATCTGGATACGCAGTATTTT. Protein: CASSLGDSYLDTQYF.

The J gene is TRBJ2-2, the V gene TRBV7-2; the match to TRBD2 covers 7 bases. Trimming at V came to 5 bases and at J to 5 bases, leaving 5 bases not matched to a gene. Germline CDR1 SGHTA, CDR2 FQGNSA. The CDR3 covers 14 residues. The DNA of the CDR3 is TGTGCCAGCAGCACTCGGGGGGTTACCGGGGAGCTGTTTTTT. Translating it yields CASSTRGVTGELFF.

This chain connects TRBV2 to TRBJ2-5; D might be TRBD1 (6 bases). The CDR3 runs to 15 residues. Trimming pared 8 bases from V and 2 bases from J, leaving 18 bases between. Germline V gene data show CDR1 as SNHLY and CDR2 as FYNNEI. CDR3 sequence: CASGAAAGDQETQYF. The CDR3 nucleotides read TGTGCCAGCGGAGCCGCGGCAGGGGATCAAGAGACCCAGTACTTC.

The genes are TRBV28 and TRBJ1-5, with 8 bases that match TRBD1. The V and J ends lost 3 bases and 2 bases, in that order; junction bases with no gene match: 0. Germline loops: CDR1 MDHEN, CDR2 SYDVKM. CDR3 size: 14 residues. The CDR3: CASSLDRGNQPQHF. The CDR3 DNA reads TGTGCCAGCAGTTTGGACAGGGGCAATCAGCCCCAGCATTTT.

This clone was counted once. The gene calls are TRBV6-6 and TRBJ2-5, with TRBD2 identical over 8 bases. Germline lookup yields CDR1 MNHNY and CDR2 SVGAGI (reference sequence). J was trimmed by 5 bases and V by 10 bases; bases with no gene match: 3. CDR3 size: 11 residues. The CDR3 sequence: CATSSGETQYF. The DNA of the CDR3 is TGTGCCACCTCTAGCGGGGAGACCCAGTACTTC.

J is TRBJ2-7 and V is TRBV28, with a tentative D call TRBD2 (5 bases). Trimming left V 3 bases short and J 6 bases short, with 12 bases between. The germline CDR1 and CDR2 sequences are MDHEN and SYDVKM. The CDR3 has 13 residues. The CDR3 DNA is TGTGCCAGCAGTTTTCGAGGGAGAGGCGAGCAGTACTTC. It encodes CASSFRGRGEQYF. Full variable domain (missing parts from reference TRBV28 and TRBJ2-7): DVKVTQSSRYLVKRTGEKVFLECVQDMDHENMFWYRQDPGLGLRLIYFSYDVKMKEKGDIPEGYSVSREKKERFSLILESASTNQTSMYLCASSFRGRGEQYFGPGTRLTVT.

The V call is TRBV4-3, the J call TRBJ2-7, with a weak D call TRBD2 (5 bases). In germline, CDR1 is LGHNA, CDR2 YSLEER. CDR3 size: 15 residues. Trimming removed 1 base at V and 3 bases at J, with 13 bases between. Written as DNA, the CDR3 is TGCGCCAGCAGCCAAGGAGGGTTAGGCTACTACGAGCAGTACTTC. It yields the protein CASSQGGLGYYEQYF.

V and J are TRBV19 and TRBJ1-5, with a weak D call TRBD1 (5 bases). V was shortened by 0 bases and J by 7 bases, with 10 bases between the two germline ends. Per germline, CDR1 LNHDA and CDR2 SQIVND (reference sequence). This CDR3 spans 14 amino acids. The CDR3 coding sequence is TGTGCCAGTAGTATAGAGGCAGGGTGGCAGCCCCAGCATTTT. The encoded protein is CASSIEAGWQPQHF.

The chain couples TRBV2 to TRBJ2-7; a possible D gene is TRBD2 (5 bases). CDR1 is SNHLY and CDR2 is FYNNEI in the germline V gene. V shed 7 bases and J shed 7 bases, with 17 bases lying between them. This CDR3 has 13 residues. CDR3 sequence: CASKETTDGEQYF. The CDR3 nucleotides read TGTGCCAGCAAGGAGACTACGGATGGTGAGCAGTACTTC.

CDR3 loop: CASSSTGETEAFF. Written as DNA, the CDR3 is TGTGCCAGCAGCTCTACAGGGGAAACTGAAGCTTTCTTT. The V call is TRBV5-8, the J call TRBJ1-1; 7 bases map to TRBD1. The CDR3 spans 13 residues. V lost 3 bases and J lost 5; bases outside the gene matches: 4. Germline V gene lookup returns CDR1 SGHTS and CDR2 YDEGEE.

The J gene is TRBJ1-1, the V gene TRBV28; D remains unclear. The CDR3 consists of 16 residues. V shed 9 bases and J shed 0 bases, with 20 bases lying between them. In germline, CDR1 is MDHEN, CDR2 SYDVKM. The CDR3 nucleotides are TGTGCCAGTATCTATGGGCGCCTGTCCTTGAACACTGAAGCTTTCTTT. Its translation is CASIYGRLSLNTEAFF.

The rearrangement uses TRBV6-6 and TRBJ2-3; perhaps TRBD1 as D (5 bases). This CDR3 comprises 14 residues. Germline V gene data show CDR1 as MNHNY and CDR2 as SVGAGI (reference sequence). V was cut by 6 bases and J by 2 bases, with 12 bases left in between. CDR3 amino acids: CASSPQGFTDTQYF. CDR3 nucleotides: TGTGCCAGCAGCCCCCAGGGTTTCACAGATACGCAGTATTTT.

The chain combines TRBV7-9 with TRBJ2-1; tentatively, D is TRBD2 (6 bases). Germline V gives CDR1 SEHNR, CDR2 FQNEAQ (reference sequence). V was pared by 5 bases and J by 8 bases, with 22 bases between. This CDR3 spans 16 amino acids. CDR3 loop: CASSPSRLELAHEQFF. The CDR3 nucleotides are TGTGCCAGCAGCCCCTCCCGACTAGAATTGGCCCATGAGCAGTTCTTC.

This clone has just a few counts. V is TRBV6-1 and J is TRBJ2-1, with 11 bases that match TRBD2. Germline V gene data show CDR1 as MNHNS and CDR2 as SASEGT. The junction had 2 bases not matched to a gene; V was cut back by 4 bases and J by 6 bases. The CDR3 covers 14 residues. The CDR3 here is CASSGLAGGNEQFF. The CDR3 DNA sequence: TGTGCCAGCAGTGGGCTAGCGGGAGGCAATGAGCAGTTCTTC.

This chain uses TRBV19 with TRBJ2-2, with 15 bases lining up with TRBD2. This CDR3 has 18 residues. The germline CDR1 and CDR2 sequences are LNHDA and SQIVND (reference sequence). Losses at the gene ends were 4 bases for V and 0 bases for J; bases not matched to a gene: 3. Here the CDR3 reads CASSKGLAGGTNTGELFF. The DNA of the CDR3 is TGTGCCAGTAGTAAGGGACTAGCGGGAGGTACGAACACCGGGGAGCTGTTTTTT. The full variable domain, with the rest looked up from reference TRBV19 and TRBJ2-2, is DGGITQSPKYLFRKEGQNVTLSCEQNLNHDAMYWYRQDPGQGLRLIYYSQIVNDFQKGDIAEGYSVSREKKESFPLTVTSAQKNPTAFYLCASSKGLAGGTNTGELFFGEGSRLTVL.

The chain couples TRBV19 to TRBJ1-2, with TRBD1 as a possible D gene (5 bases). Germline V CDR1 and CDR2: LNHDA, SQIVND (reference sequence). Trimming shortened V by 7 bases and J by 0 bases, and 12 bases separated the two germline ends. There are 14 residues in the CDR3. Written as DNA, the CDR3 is TGTGCCAGTATTGCAGGGCAGTCTAACTATGGCTACACCTTC. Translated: CASIAGQSNYGYTF.

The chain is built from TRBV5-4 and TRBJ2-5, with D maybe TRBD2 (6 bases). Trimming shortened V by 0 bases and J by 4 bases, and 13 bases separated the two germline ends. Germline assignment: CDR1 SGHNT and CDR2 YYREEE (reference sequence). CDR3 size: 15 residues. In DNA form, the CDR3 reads TGTGCCAGCAGCTTGGACCGGGAGAAGACAGAGACCCAGTACTTC. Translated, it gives CASSLDREKTETQYF.